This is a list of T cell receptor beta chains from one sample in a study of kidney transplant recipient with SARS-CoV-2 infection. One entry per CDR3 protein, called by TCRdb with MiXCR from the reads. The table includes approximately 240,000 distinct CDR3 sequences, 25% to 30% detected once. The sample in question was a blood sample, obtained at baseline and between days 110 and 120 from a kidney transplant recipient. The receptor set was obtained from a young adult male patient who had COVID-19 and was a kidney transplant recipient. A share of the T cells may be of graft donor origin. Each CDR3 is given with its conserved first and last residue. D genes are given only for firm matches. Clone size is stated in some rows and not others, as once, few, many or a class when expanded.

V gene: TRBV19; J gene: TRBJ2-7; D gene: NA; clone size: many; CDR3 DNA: TGTGCCAGTAGTACAAAGGCGTCCTACGAGCAGTACTTC; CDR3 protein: CASSTKASYEQYF
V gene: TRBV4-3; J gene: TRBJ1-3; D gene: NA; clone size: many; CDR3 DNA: TGCGCCAGCAGCCAAGATATACAGGGACTGAACTCTGGAAACACCATATATTTT; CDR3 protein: CASSQDIQGLNSGNTIYF
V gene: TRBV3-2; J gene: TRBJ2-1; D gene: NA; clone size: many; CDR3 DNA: TGTGCCAGCAGCCTAAGTGGTGGTTTCAATGAGCAGTTCTTC; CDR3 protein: CASSLSGGFNEQFF
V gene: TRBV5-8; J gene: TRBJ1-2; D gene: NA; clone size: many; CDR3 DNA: TGTGCCAGCCACAAATGTCATCCACGAAAGACCTATGGCTACACCTTC; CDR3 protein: CASHKCHPRKTYGYTF
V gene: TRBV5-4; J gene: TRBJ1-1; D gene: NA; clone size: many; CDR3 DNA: TGTGCCAGCAGCCTAGCTTCAGAAGCTTTCTTT; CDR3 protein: CASSLASEAFF
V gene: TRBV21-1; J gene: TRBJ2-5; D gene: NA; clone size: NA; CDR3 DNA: TGTGCCAGCAGCTCGGACAGGGGCGGACAAGAGACCCAGTACTTC; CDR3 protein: CASSSDRGGQETQYF
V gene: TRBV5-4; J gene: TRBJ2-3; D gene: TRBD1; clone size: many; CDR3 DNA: TGTGCCAGCAGCTCTGGACAGGGTGTTGGCACAGATACGCAGTATTTT; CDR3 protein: CASSSGQGVGTDTQYF
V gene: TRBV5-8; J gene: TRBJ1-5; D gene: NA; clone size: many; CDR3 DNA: TGTGCCAGCAGCCCGGGACTTTCAACGGGTCAGCCCCAGCATTTT; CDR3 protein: CASSPGLSTGQPQHF
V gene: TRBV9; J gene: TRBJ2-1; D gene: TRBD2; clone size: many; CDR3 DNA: TGTGCCAGCAGCGTAGATCCAGCGGGGGGGCTGAATGAGCAGTTCTTC; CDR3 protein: CASSVDPAGGLNEQFF
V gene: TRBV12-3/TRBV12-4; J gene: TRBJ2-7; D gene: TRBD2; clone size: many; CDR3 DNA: TGTGCCAGCAGTCCAAGGCTAGCGGGAGGGCCTGTGCAGTACTTC; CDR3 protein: CASSPRLAGGPVQYF
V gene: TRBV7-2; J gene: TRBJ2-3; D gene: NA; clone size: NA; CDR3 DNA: TGTGCCAGCAGGCGACAGGGCACAGATACGCAGTATTTT; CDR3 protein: CASRRQGTDTQYF
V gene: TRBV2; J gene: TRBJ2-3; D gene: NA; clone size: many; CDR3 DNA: TGTGCCAGCAGTTTCGCGACCCGCACAGATACGCAGTATTTT; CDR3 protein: CASSFATRTDTQYF
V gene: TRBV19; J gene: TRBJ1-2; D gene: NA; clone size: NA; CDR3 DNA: TGTGCCAGTAGTCCGTATATGACAAATCGAAAGACCTATGGCTACACCTTC; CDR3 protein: CASSPYMTNRKTYGYTF
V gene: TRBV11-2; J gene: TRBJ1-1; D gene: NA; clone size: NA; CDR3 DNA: TGTGCCAGCAGCTTAGGTCATGCAGGGCCGGAAGCTTTCTTT; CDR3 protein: CASSLGHAGPEAFF
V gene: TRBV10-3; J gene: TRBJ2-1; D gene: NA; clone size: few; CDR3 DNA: TGTGCCATCCACAGTGGGAGCTCCTACAATGAGCAGTTCTTC; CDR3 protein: CAIHSGSSYNEQFF